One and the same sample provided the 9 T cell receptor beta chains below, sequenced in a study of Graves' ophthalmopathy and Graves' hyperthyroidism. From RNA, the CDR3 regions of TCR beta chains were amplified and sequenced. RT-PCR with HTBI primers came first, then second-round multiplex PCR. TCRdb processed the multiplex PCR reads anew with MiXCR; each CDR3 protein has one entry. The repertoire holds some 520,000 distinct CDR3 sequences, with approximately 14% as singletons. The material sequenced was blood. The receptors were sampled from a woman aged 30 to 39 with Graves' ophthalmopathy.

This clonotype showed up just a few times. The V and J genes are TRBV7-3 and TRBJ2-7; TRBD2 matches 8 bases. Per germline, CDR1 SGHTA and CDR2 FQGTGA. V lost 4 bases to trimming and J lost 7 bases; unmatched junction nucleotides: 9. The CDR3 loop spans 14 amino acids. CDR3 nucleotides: TGTGCCAGCAGCTGGGACGGGAGGGCCGGTGAGCAGTACTTC. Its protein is CASSWDGRAGEQYF.

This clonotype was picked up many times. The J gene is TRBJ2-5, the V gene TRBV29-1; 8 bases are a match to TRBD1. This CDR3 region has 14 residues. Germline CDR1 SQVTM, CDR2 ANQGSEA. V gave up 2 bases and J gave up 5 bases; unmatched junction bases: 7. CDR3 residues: CSVEIQGARETQYF. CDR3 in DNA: TGCAGCGTTGAAATTCAGGGGGCGAGGGAGACCCAGTACTTC.

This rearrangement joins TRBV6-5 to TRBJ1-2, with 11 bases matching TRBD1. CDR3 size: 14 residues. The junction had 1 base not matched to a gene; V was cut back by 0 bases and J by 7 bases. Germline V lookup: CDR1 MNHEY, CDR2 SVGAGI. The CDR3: CASSYSGTGGGYTF. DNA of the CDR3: TGTGCCAGCAGTTACTCCGGGACAGGGGGTGGCTACACCTTC.

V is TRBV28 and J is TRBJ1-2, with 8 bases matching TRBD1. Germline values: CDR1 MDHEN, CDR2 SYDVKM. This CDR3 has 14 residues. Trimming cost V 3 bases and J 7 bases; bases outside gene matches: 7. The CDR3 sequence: CASSLGRGRGGYTF. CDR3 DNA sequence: TGTGCCAGCAGTTTGGGCAGGGGGCGGGGTGGCTACACCTTC.

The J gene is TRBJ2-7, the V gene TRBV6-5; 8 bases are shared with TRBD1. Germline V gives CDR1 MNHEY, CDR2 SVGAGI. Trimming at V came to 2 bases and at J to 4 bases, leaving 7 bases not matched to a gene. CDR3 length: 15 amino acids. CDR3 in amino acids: CASSYPQQGVYEQYF. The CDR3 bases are TGTGCCAGCAGTTACCCCCAACAGGGGGTTTACGAGCAGTACTTC.

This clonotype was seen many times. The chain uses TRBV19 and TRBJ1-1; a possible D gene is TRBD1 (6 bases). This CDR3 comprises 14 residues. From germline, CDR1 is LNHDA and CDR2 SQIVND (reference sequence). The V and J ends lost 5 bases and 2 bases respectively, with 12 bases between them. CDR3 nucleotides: TGTGCCAGTAGTCTCACAGGGACCAACACTGAAGCTTTCTTT. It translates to CASSLTGTNTEAFF.

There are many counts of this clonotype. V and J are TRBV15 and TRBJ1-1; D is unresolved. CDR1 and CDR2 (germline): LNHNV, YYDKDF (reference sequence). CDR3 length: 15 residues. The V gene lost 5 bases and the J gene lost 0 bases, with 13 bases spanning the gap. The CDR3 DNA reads TGTGCCACCAGCGGCAAGATTCCGATGAACACTGAAGCTTTCTTT. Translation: CATSGKIPMNTEAFF.

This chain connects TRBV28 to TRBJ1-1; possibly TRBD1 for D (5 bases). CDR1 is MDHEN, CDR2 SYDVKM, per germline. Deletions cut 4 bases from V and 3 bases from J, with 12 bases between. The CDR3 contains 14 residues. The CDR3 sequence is CASSWRDVYTEAFF. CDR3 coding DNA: TGTGCCAGCAGTTGGCGGGACGTTTACACTGAAGCTTTCTTT.

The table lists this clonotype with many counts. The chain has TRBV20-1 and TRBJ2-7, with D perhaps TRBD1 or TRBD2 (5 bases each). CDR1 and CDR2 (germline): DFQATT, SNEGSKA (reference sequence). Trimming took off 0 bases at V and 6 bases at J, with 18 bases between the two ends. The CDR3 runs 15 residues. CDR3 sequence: CSAREARAGRSEQYF. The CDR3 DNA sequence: TGCAGTGCTAGAGAGGCCAGGGCGGGCCGGAGCGAGCAGTACTTC.